These T cell receptor beta chains were read from a single sample in a study of blood T cells in healthy people across ages. One entry per CDR3 protein, called by TCRdb with MiXCR from the 5' RACE reads. This sample has roughly 1,300,000 distinct CDR3 sequences, with approximately 59% found just once. Sequenced sample: blood. All receptors derive from a man aged 18 to 30 in good health. CDR3s include the opening cysteine and the closing phenylalanine or tryptophan. The order of the fields is V gene, D gene, J gene, clone size, CDR3 DNA, CDR3 protein. A D gene is named only where the DNA matches it firmly. Expanded clones are given a class, and other clones once, few, many or no size at all.

V: TRBV27
D: -
J: TRBJ2-1
size: -
DNA: TGTGCCAGCACCACCCGGACGGATGATAATGAGCAGTTCTTC
CDR3: CASTTRTDDNEQFF

V: TRBV25-1
D: -
J: TRBJ2-5
size: -
DNA: TGTGCCAGCAGTGAAGATAAGGGGGAAGAGACCCAGTACTTC
CDR3: CASSEDKGEETQYF

V: TRBV4-1
D: TRBD2
J: TRBJ2-3
size: -
DNA: TGCGCCAGCGAGGGAGCGGGGACCGATACGCAGTATTTT
CDR3: CASEGAGTDTQYF

V: TRBV12-3/TRBV12-4
D: TRBD2
J: TRBJ2-5
size: -
DNA: TGTGCCAGCAGTTTCAGGGCGGGGGGGGCCCCGGAGACCCAGTACTTC
CDR3: CASSFRAGGAPETQYF

V: TRBV10-3
D: TRBD1
J: TRBJ1-2
size: -
DNA: TGTGCCATCAGTGTGAGGGACAGGGGATATGGCTACACCTTC
CDR3: CAISVRDRGYGYTF

V: TRBV4-1
D: -
J: TRBJ1-4
size: many
DNA: TGCGCCAGCAGCCAAGACGGCCGAATGGGCGCAACTAATGAAAAACTGTTTTTT
CDR3: CASSQDGRMGATNEKLFF

V: TRBV7-9
D: -
J: TRBJ2-7
size: -
DNA: TGTGCCAGCAGCCCCGACTTTCGCTACGAGCAGTACTTC
CDR3: CASSPDFRYEQYF

V: TRBV27
D: TRBD1
J: TRBJ2-7
size: -
DNA: TGTGCCAGCAGTTCAGGGACAGGGGAAAGTGCCTACGAGCAGTACTTC
CDR3: CASSSGTGESAYEQYF

V: TRBV6-5
D: TRBD2
J: TRBJ2-7
size: few
DNA: TGTGCCAGCAGTTACCATCTACTCCCAACTAGCGGGGGGGCCGCGGGCGAGCAGTACTTC
CDR3: CASSYHLLPTSGGAAGEQYF

V: TRBV29-1
D: TRBD2
J: TRBJ2-1
size: -
DNA: TGCAGCGTTACCGGGACTAGGGGAGGGAATGAGCAGTTCTTC
CDR3: CSVTGTRGGNEQFF

V: TRBV7-2
D: TRBD2
J: TRBJ2-5
size: few
DNA: TGTGCCAGCAGCTCAACTAGCGCGGCGGGGAAGACCCAGTACTTC
CDR3: CASSSTSAAGKTQYF

V: TRBV7-2
D: TRBD1
J: TRBJ1-5
size: few
DNA: TGTGCCAGCAGCTTAGATTGGGGACAGAATCAGCCCCAGCATTTT
CDR3: CASSLDWGQNQPQHF

V: TRBV12-3/TRBV12-4
D: TRBD2
J: TRBJ2-1
size: -
DNA: TGTGCCAGCAGTTTGCCCACAGGACTAGCGGGAGGAGTTGAGCAGTTCTTC
CDR3: CASSLPTGLAGGVEQFF

V: TRBV29-1
D: -
J: TRBJ2-7
size: -
DNA: TGCAGCGTTGAAGCTCCCTTGGCCGGCGAGCAGTACTTC
CDR3: CSVEAPLAGEQYF

V: TRBV2
D: -
J: TRBJ2-7
size: -
DNA: TGTGCCAGCACGCCGATCGGAACAACCTACAATGAGCAGTACTTC
CDR3: CASTPIGTTYNEQYF

V: TRBV5-1
D: TRBD1
J: TRBJ2-1
size: -
DNA: TGCGCCAGCAGCTTGGAAGGGACAGGATACAATGAGCAGTTCTTC
CDR3: CASSLEGTGYNEQFF

V: TRBV20-1
D: -
J: TRBJ1-5
size: few
DNA: TGCAGTGGAGAAGGCCCCGGGCAGCCCCAGCATTTT
CDR3: CSGEGPGQPQHF

V: TRBV4-1
D: TRBD1
J: TRBJ2-7
size: -
DNA: TGCGCCAGCAGCCAAGATCGCGGCAGGGGGCAATACGAGCAGTACTTC
CDR3: CASSQDRGRGQYEQYF

V: TRBV7-2
D: -
J: TRBJ2-4
size: -
DNA: TGTGCCAGCAGCTTGGGGGTCGGGGCGGGAAACATTCAGTACTTC
CDR3: CASSLGVGAGNIQYF

V: TRBV10-3
D: -
J: TRBJ2-7
size: -
DNA: TGTGCCACCACTAGTCAGGGTTCCTCCGAGCAGTACTTC
CDR3: CATTSQGSSEQYF

V: TRBV20-1
D: -
J: TRBJ2-2
size: -
DNA: TGCAGTGCTAGGTGGGAGATAACCGGGGAGCTGTTTTTT
CDR3: CSARWEITGELFF

V: TRBV7-9
D: -
J: TRBJ1-6
size: few
DNA: TGTGCCAGCAGCCGGGCTTATTCTAGTTCACCCCTCCACTTT
CDR3: CASSRAYSSSPLHF

V: TRBV20-1
D: -
J: TRBJ1-1
size: -
DNA: TGCAGTGCTATGTATCCCGGGACGAACACTGAAGCTTTCTTT
CDR3: CSAMYPGTNTEAFF

V: TRBV6-6
D: TRBD1
J: TRBJ2-3
size: few
DNA: TGTGCCAGCAGCCGCTACCTTGAGACAGGGATAAGGGATACGCAGTATTTT
CDR3: CASSRYLETGIRDTQYF

V: TRBV25-1
D: -
J: TRBJ2-1
size: -
DNA: TGTGCCAGCAGGGACCCAGGTAGTGAGCAGTTCTTC
CDR3: CASRDPGSEQFF

V: TRBV20-1
D: -
J: TRBJ1-6
size: -
DNA: TGCAGTGCTAGAGAAGGAACAGCGAGAAATTCACCCCTCCACTTT
CDR3: CSAREGTARNSPLHF

V: TRBV21-1
D: -
J: TRBJ1-2
size: -
DNA: TGTGCCAGCAAGTTCACAGCGACCTATTCTGGCTACACCTTC
CDR3: CASKFTATYSGYTF

V: TRBV20-1
D: -
J: TRBJ1-5
size: -
DNA: TGCAGTGCTAGTGGGGGTTGGGGCCAGCCCCAGCATTTT
CDR3: CSASGGWGQPQHF

V: TRBV2
D: -
J: TRBJ2-5
size: -
DNA: TGTGCCAGCCCGACAGGCCCCCGGGTGGAGACCCAGTACTTC
CDR3: CASPTGPRVETQYF

V: TRBV5-1
D: -
J: TRBJ2-1
size: -
DNA: TGCGCCAGCAGTCCTTGGCCGGGGAACTACAATGAGCAGTTCTTC
CDR3: CASSPWPGNYNEQFF

V: TRBV29-1
D: -
J: TRBJ1-2
size: -
DNA: TGCAGCGTTGGCACACCTGATCATGGCTACACCTTC
CDR3: CSVGTPDHGYTF

V: TRBV12-3/TRBV12-4
D: TRBD1
J: TRBJ2-5
size: -
DNA: TGTGCCAGCAAACTTGACAGGGCGGAGACCCAGTACTTC
CDR3: CASKLDRAETQYF

V: TRBV12-3/TRBV12-4
D: -
J: TRBJ2-3
size: -
DNA: TGTGCCAGCAGATTGGAACACGGATCAGATACGCAGTATTTT
CDR3: CASRLEHGSDTQYF

V: TRBV5-1
D: TRBD2
J: TRBJ2-1
size: -
DNA: TGCGCCAGCAGCGTTAGCGGGAACTACAATGAGCAGTTCTTC
CDR3: CASSVSGNYNEQFF

V: TRBV28
D: -
J: TRBJ2-5
size: -
DNA: TGTACCAGCAGTTCCCCCGGGACGGTTGGGGAGACCCAGTACTTC
CDR3: CTSSSPGTVGETQYF

V: TRBV7-9
D: -
J: TRBJ2-7
size: -
DNA: TGTGCCAGCAGCAGCGGACTGCTCGAGCAGTACTTC
CDR3: CASSSGLLEQYF

V: TRBV28
D: -
J: TRBJ2-7
size: -
DNA: TGTGCCAGCAGTTTAAGCAACAACTCCTACGAGCAGTACTTC
CDR3: CASSLSNNSYEQYF

V: TRBV9
D: -
J: TRBJ1-2
size: -
DNA: TGTGCCAGCAGCGTAGGCAGAGCTAACTATGGCTACACCTTC
CDR3: CASSVGRANYGYTF

V: TRBV4-1
D: TRBD2
J: TRBJ2-2
size: -
DNA: TGCGCCAGCAGCCAAGCATATATACGGGCTAGCGGGAACACCGGGGAGCTGTTTTTT
CDR3: CASSQAYIRASGNTGELFF

V: TRBV11-2
D: -
J: TRBJ1-1
size: -
DNA: TGTGCCAGCAGCCTGTGGGAGGGTTGGAACACTGAAGCTTTCTTT
CDR3: CASSLWEGWNTEAFF

V: TRBV18
D: -
J: TRBJ2-1
size: few
DNA: TGTGCCAGCTCACCACGGAGGCAACAGGGATACGTGGCCAATGAGCAGTTCTTC
CDR3: CASSPRRQQGYVANEQFF

V: TRBV20-1
D: -
J: TRBJ1-2
size: -
DNA: TGCAGTGCTAGGGAACTGGAGGGCTATGGCTACACCTTC
CDR3: CSARELEGYGYTF

V: TRBV4-1
D: TRBD2
J: TRBJ2-7
size: -
DNA: TGCGCCAGCAGCCAAGAAGGGATTAGCGGGTACGAGCAGTACTTC
CDR3: CASSQEGISGYEQYF

V: TRBV7-2
D: -
J: TRBJ2-3
size: once
DNA: TGTGCCAGCAGCTTAGGTCTACCTCCCACAGATACGCAGTATTTT
CDR3: CASSLGLPPTDTQYF

V: TRBV6-4
D: -
J: TRBJ2-1
size: -
DNA: TGTGCCAGCAGTGACCGCGGGGCCCGCTCCTACAATGAGCAGTTCTTC
CDR3: CASSDRGARSYNEQFF

V: TRBV27
D: TRBD1
J: TRBJ2-7
size: -
DNA: TGTGCCAGCAGGCCGGGACAGGACTCCTACGAGCAGTACTTC
CDR3: CASRPGQDSYEQYF

V: TRBV29-1
D: -
J: TRBJ2-7
size: -
DNA: TGCAGCGTTGTAGAAGATGCTTACGAGCAGTACTTC
CDR3: CSVVEDAYEQYF

V: TRBV7-9
D: -
J: TRBJ2-7
size: -
DNA: TGTGCCAGCAGCACCCGAGGGGTTGAGCAGTACTTC
CDR3: CASSTRGVEQYF

V: TRBV20-1
D: TRBD2
J: TRBJ2-1
size: -
DNA: TGCAGTGCTAGAGGACCACGGACTAGCGGATACAATGAGCAGTTCTTC
CDR3: CSARGPRTSGYNEQFF

V: TRBV6-2/TRBV6-3
D: TRBD1
J: TRBJ1-1
size: -
DNA: TGTGCCAGCAGTCACCTGGACAGGTCCTCTGAAGCTTTCTTT
CDR3: CASSHLDRSSEAFF

V: TRBV2
D: TRBD1
J: TRBJ1-2
size: -
DNA: TGTGCCAGCAGAGAGACAGGGACCTTCTATGGCTACACCTTC
CDR3: CASRETGTFYGYTF

V: TRBV6-2/TRBV6-3
D: TRBD2
J: TRBJ2-3
size: -
DNA: TGTGCCAGCAGTTACTCGAATCCTAGCGGGGGAAGTAGTGTCGGTCCAGATACGCAGTATTTT
CDR3: CASSYSNPSGGSSVGPDTQYF

V: TRBV27
D: -
J: TRBJ2-3
size: -
DNA: TGTGCCAGCAGTCCCGCTAGTGGTACGCAGTATTTT
CDR3: CASSPASGTQYF

V: TRBV20-1
D: -
J: TRBJ2-1
size: -
DNA: TGCAGTGCTAGAGAAATAGGGGGGGGCGCGAATGAGCAGTTCTTC
CDR3: CSAREIGGGANEQFF